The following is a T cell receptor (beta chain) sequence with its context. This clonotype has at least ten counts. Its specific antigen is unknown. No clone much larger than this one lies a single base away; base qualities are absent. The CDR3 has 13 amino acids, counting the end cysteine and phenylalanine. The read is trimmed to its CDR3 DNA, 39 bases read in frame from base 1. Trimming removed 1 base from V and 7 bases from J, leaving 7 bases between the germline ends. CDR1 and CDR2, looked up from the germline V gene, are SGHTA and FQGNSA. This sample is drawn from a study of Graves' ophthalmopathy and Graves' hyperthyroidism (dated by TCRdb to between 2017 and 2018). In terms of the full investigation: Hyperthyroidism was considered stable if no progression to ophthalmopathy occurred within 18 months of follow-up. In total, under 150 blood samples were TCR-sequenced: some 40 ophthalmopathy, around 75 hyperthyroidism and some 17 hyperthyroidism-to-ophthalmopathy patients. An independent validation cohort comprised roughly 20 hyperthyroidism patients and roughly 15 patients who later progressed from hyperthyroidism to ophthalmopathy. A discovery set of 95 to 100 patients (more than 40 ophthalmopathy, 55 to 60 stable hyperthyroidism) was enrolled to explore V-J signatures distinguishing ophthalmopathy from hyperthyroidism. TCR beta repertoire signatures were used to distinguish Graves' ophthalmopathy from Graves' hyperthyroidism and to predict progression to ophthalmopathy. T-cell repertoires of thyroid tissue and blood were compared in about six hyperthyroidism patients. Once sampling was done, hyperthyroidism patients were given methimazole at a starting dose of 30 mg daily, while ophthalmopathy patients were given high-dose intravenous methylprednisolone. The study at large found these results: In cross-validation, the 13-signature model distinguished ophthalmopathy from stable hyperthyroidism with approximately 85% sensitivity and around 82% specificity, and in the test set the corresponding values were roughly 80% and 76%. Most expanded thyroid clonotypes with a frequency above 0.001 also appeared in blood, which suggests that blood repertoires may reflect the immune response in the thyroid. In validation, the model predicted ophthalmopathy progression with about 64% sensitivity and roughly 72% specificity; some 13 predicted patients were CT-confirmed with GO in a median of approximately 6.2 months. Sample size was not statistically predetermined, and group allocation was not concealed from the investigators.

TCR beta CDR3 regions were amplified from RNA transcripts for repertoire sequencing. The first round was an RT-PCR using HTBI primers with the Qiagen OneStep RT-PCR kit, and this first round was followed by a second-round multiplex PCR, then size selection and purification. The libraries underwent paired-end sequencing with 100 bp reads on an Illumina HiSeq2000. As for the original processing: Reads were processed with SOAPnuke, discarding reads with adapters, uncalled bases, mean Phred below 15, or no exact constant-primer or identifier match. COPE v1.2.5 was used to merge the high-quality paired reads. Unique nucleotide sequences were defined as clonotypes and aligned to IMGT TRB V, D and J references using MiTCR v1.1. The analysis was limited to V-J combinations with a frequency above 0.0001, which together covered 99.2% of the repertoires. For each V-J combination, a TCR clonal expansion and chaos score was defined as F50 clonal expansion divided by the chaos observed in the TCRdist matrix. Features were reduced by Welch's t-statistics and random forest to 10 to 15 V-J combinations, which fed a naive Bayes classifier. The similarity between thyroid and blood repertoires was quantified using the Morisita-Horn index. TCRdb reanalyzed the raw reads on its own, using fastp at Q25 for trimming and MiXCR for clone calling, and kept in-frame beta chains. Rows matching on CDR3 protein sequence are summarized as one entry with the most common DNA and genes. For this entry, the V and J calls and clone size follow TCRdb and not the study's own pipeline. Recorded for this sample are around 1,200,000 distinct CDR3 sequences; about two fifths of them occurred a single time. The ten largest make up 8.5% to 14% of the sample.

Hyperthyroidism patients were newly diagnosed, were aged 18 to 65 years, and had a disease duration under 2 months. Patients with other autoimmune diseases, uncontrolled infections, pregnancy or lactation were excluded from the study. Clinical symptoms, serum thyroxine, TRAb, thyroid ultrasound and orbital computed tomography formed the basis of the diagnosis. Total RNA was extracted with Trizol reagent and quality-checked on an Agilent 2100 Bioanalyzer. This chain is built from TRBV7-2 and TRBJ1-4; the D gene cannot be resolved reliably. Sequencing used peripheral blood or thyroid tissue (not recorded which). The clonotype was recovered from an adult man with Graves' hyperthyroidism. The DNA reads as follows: TGTGCCAGCAGCTTAGATGTCCGTGAAAAACTGTTTTTT. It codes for CASSLDVREKLFF. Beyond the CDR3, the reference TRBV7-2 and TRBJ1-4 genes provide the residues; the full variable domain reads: GAGVSQSPSNKVTEKGKDVELRCDPISGHTALYWYRQSLGQGLEFLIYFQGNSAPDKSGLPSDRFSAERTGGSVSTLTIQRTQQEDSAVYLCASSLDVREKLFFGSGTQLSVL.